The source of this T cell receptor (beta chain) is a study of cytomegalovirus exposure and HLA in healthy donors. Whole-study results and caveats: Association of 16,951 TCR beta sequences with HLA alleles was found at 0.05 false discovery rate in a later analysis. It was reportedly the case that the classifier diagnosed cytomegalovirus status with high specificity and sensitivity. Further analysis was carried out later, and it showed several of the most significant clusters appearing linked to common viral pathogens.

Concerning this clone itself: Antigen unknown.

The germline V gene encodes CDR1 SGHAT and CDR2 FQNNGV. The CDR3 extends over 15 amino acids. Trimming cost V 3 bases and J 4 bases; bases outside gene matches: 5. The study ran its PCR with 60 Vbeta and 13 Jbeta primers. Using immunoSEQ multiplex PCR, the repertoire was profiled, and TCRdb retains in-frame clones only, with some absent. The table includes 100,000 or so clones, 65% to 80% detected once. Sequencing was done on a sample of PBMCs. The rearrangement uses TRBV11-2 and TRBJ2-5; TRBD2 aligns across 10 bases. The TCR sequence derives from a woman between 40 and 55 years old in good health and CMV-seronegative. The CDR3 sequence is CASSFSSGRGETQYF. Here the CDR3 DNA reads TGTGCCAGCAGCTTCTCTAGCGGGAGAGGAGAGACCCAGTACTTC.